This TCR beta chain was captured in a study of T cells in Graves' hyperthyroidism and ophthalmopathy. Whole-study findings and limits: Most expanded thyroid clonotypes above 0.001 also appeared in blood.

The table lists this clonotype with a few counts. Its specificity is unknown. RNA transcripts served as the template for amplifying TCR beta CDR3 regions. In the first-round RT-PCR of the TCR CDR3, the HTBI primer set was used. From the multiplex PCR reads, TCRdb called clonotypes with MiXCR, one entry per CDR3 protein. The sample shows roughly 380,000 distinct CDR3 sequences, around 14% of them seen only once. Participants, patients aged 18 to 65, had newly diagnosed hyperthyroidism with a duration under 2 months. The authors obtained PBMCs from 7.5 to 10 ml of fresh peripheral blood. The sequenced material came from blood. This sequence originates from an older woman with Graves' hyperthyroidism.

The CDR3, as DNA: TGCGCCAGCAGCCAAGTCTATGGAGGGGGCGTCTACGAGCAGTACTTC. It codes for CASSQVYGGGVYEQYF. The V call is TRBV4-1, the J call TRBJ2-7; weak D call: TRBD1 (7 bases). V was pared by 1 base and J by 3 bases, with 16 bases between. This CDR3 is 16 amino acids long. Germline CDR1 is MGHRA and CDR2 is YSYEKL.